The rows below give T cell receptor beta chains drawn from one sample of a study of T cells after yellow fever vaccination. TCRdb independently ran MiXCR on the 5' RACE reads; one entry per CDR3 protein. The repertoire has approximately 340,000 distinct CDR3 sequences, roughly 9.4% of them found once; the top ten carry 18%. The sample in question was PBMCs, obtained on the day of the first yellow fever vaccination. The source of these receptors is a young man who received the YFV17D yellow fever vaccine. The CDR3 runs from the conserved cysteine through the conserved F or W. The D gene is left open where the match is weak. Only part of the rows carry a size: once, few, many, or a class if the clone is expanded.

d_call: TRBD1; j_call: TRBJ1-1; v_call: TRBV5-1; clone_size: few; cdr3_aa: CASSFRQGNTEAFF; cdr3_nt: TGCGCCAGCAGCTTTCGACAGGGGAACACTGAAGCTTTCTTT
d_call: TRBD2; j_call: TRBJ2-5; v_call: TRBV5-1; clone_size: -; cdr3_aa: CASSPWTSGQETQYF; cdr3_nt: TGCGCCAGCAGCCCGTGGACTAGCGGCCAAGAGACCCAGTACTTC
d_call: TRBD1; j_call: TRBJ2-3; v_call: TRBV4-2; clone_size: -; cdr3_aa: CASSQVGTVWDTQYF; cdr3_nt: TGTGCCAGCAGCCAAGTCGGGACAGTTTGGGATACGCAGTATTTT
d_call: TRBD2; j_call: TRBJ2-2; v_call: TRBV30; clone_size: few; cdr3_aa: CALQAGGTGELFF; cdr3_nt: TGTGCTCTGCAGGCGGGAGGAACCGGGGAGCTGTTTTTT
d_call: -; j_call: TRBJ2-2; v_call: TRBV3-1; clone_size: -; cdr3_aa: CASSPRLAANTGELFF; cdr3_nt: TGTGCCAGCAGCCCCCGTTTAGCGGCCAACACCGGGGAGCTGTTTTTT
d_call: -; j_call: TRBJ2-3; v_call: TRBV9; clone_size: few; cdr3_aa: CASSVNEADTQYF; cdr3_nt: TGTGCCAGCAGCGTTAACGAGGCAGATACGCAGTATTTT
d_call: TRBD2; j_call: TRBJ2-2; v_call: TRBV20-1; clone_size: -; cdr3_aa: CSASPTGGLDTGELFF; cdr3_nt: TGCAGTGCTTCACCCACGGGGGGGCTAGACACCGGGGAGCTGTTTTTT
d_call: TRBD2; j_call: TRBJ2-4; v_call: TRBV20-1; clone_size: few; cdr3_aa: CSARPLGLAGMDIQYF; cdr3_nt: TGCAGTGCTAGACCCCTGGGACTAGCGGGGATGGACATTCAGTACTTC
d_call: -; j_call: TRBJ1-6; v_call: TRBV20-1; clone_size: few; cdr3_aa: CSAGHSSYNSPLHF; cdr3_nt: TGCAGTGCTGGACACAGCTCCTATAATTCACCCCTCCACTTT
d_call: TRBD2; j_call: TRBJ2-3; v_call: TRBV27; clone_size: few; cdr3_aa: CASKTGWRGGPDTQYF; cdr3_nt: TGTGCCAGCAAGACAGGGTGGCGGGGGGGGCCAGATACGCAGTATTTT
d_call: TRBD2; j_call: TRBJ2-1; v_call: TRBV3-1; clone_size: -; cdr3_aa: CASSQDPTEGRVVFF; cdr3_nt: TGTGCCAGCAGCCAAGATCCGACCGAAGGGAGGGTGGTATTCTTC
d_call: -; j_call: TRBJ2-7; v_call: TRBV12-3/TRBV12-4; clone_size: many; cdr3_aa: CASGPSVSSYEQYF; cdr3_nt: TGTGCCAGCGGGCCCAGTGTTTCCTCCTACGAGCAGTACTTC
d_call: -; j_call: TRBJ2-1; v_call: TRBV5-1; clone_size: few; cdr3_aa: CASSRLGGQGPSSSYNEQFF; cdr3_nt: TGCGCCAGCAGCCGTCTAGGCGGGCAGGGACCATCCAGCTCCTACAATGAGCAGTTCTTC
d_call: -; j_call: TRBJ1-5; v_call: TRBV6-1; clone_size: -; cdr3_aa: CASNNENQPQHF; cdr3_nt: TGTGCCAGCAATAACGAAAATCAGCCCCAGCATTTT
d_call: -; j_call: TRBJ1-1; v_call: TRBV20-1; clone_size: many; cdr3_aa: CSARKWDGANTEAFF; cdr3_nt: TGCAGTGCTAGAAAATGGGACGGCGCGAACACTGAAGCTTTCTTT
d_call: -; j_call: TRBJ1-5; v_call: TRBV7-9; clone_size: few; cdr3_aa: CASSPNRDNQPQHF; cdr3_nt: TGTGCCAGCAGCCCAAACAGGGACAATCAGCCCCAGCATTTT
d_call: -; j_call: TRBJ2-1; v_call: TRBV9; clone_size: -; cdr3_aa: CASRRGAGYNEQFF; cdr3_nt: TGTGCCAGCAGGAGGGGGGCGGGCTACAATGAGCAGTTCTTC
d_call: -; j_call: TRBJ2-5; v_call: TRBV2; clone_size: few; cdr3_aa: CASSEIPGGAGETQYF; cdr3_nt: TGTGCCAGCAGTGAAATCCCCGGGGGCGCAGGGGAGACCCAGTACTTC
d_call: -; j_call: TRBJ2-7; v_call: TRBV7-2; clone_size: -; cdr3_aa: CASSLTRTFSYEQYF; cdr3_nt: TGTGCCAGCAGCCTTACCAGGACATTCTCCTACGAGCAGTACTTC
d_call: TRBD2; j_call: TRBJ2-1; v_call: TRBV7-9; clone_size: many; cdr3_aa: CASSSGLAGSSYNEQFF; cdr3_nt: TGTGCCAGCAGCTCAGGACTAGCGGGGAGCTCCTACAATGAGCAGTTCTTC
d_call: TRBD2; j_call: TRBJ2-1; v_call: TRBV4-2; clone_size: few; cdr3_aa: CASSQEWLAGNNEQFF; cdr3_nt: TGTGCCAGCAGCCAAGAGTGGCTAGCGGGGAACAATGAGCAGTTCTTC
d_call: -; j_call: TRBJ1-6; v_call: TRBV5-4; clone_size: few; cdr3_aa: CASSLSATYNSPLHF; cdr3_nt: TGTGCCAGCAGCTTATCAGCGACCTATAATTCACCCCTCCACTTT
d_call: -; j_call: TRBJ2-4; v_call: TRBV11-3; clone_size: -; cdr3_aa: CASSLDGNSAKNIQYF; cdr3_nt: TGTGCCAGCAGCTTAGACGGGAACAGCGCCAAAAACATTCAGTACTTC
d_call: -; j_call: TRBJ1-1; v_call: TRBV4-1; clone_size: many; cdr3_aa: CASSPREELFF; cdr3_nt: TGCGCCAGCAGCCCTCGCGAGGAGCTTTTCTTT
d_call: -; j_call: TRBJ2-3; v_call: TRBV6-5; clone_size: -; cdr3_aa: CASSYSNTHGGTDTQYF; cdr3_nt: TGTGCCAGCAGTTACTCGAACACCCATGGGGGCACAGATACGCAGTATTTT